This T cell receptor (beta chain) was sequenced during a study of beta chain features in type 1 diabetes. General study results and limits: Short templates might get an advantage during PCR, and this would be equal in patients and controls.

This CDR3 has 13 residues. The V and J ends lost 3 bases and 4 bases respectively, with 9 bases between them. Germline CDR1 is KGHSH and CDR2 is LQKENI. The isolated RNA, all of it, was reverse transcribed, so expressed TCRB transcripts were what got sequenced. The data were produced by immunoSEQ multiplex PCR, yet TCRdb's version contains in-frame clones alone and is incomplete. The sample carries under 800,000 clones, 15% to 17% recorded once. This clone was counted only a few times. The antigen is undetermined. The origin of this receptor is a man aged 18 to 29 in good health. The rearrangement joins TRBV18 to TRBJ1-2; the D gene is possibly TRBD1 (6 bases). The sample comprised naive CD4+ T cells from blood. CDR3: CASSPTGLYGYTF. Written as DNA, the CDR3 is TGTGCCAGCTCACCGACAGGACTCTATGGCTACACCTTC.